This T cell receptor (beta chain) was observed in a study of T cells in Graves' hyperthyroidism and ophthalmopathy. Findings and caveats of the study: Stable hyperthyroidism was separated from ophthalmopathy by a model based on 13 V-J features. The model identified upcoming ophthalmopathy a median 6.5 months ahead of onset.

This clonotype has more than one count but fewer than ten. Its specificity is not known. Germline-derived CDR1 and CDR2 are MNHNS and SASEGT. J was trimmed by 4 bases and V by 1 base; bases with no gene match: 6. The CDR3 covers 15 residues. Exclusions: uncontrolled infection, other autoimmune disease, pregnancy, lactation. RNA transcripts served as the template for amplifying TCR beta CDR3 regions. The study used the HTBI primer set for a first-round RT-PCR of the TCR CDR3. One entry per CDR3 protein, called by TCRdb with MiXCR from the multiplex PCR reads. Of about 480,000 distinct CDR3 sequences in the sample, roughly 25% are singletons; the top ten hold about 11%.

The genes are TRBV6-1 and TRBJ1-2; 7 bases are a match to TRBD1. The sequence was collected from a woman aged 25 to 39 with Graves' ophthalmopathy. The sequencing sample was made of blood. In nucleotides, the CDR3 is TGTGCCAGCAGTGAAGTGAGGGGGCCACGCTATGGCTACACCTTC. It is translated as CASSEVRGPRYGYTF.